These 26 T cell receptor beta chains originate from one sample sequenced in a study of spatial heterogeneity in lung cancer. The time point denotes: sample taken at primary tumor resection. Sequencing covered unsorted whole RNA taken from tumor, nontumor lung or frozen PBMC. TCRdb reanalysed the 5' RACE reads using MiXCR and keeps one entry per CDR3 protein. The sample has under 14,000 distinct CDR3 sequences; about 6.3% are singletons. The sequencing here drew on PBMCs, taken at surgery. The receptor source for this set is a male donor with early-stage non-small cell lung cancer.

Relative to its sample, this clonotype is medium-sized. With the library built for alpha chains, this beta chain is off target and its frequency is not meaningful. The gene calls are TRBV10-3 and TRBJ2-1, with 7 bases fitting TRBD1. CDR3 size: 12 residues. Germline CDR1 and CDR2: ENHRY and SYGVKD. Trimming at V came to 10 bases and at J to 9 bases, leaving 9 bases not matched to a gene. The CDR3 nucleotides read TGTGCCACAGAGACAGGGTCGGGTGAGCAGTTCTTC. Translation gives CATETGSGEQFF.

This clonotype was picked up many times. This beta chain turned up in a library designed for alpha chains; as an off-target read, its abundance says little. J is TRBJ1-5 and V is TRBV20-1; D call uncertain. V shed 5 bases and J shed 7 bases, with 12 bases lying between them. Looked up from germline, CDR1 is DFQATT and CDR2 is SNEGSKA (reference sequence). The CDR3 runs 12 residues. The DNA for the CDR3 is TGCAGTGCTGTTGCAGCTGGCCAGCCCCAGCATTTT. Amino acid sequence: CSAVAAGQPQHF.

This clonotype has at least ten counts. As an off-target read in a library built for alpha chains, this beta chain has a frequency of little significance. V gene TRBV6-1 combines with J gene TRBJ2-7; 8 positions match TRBD1. V lost 5 bases, J lost 2 bases, and 11 bases stayed unmatched. Germline V gives CDR1 MNHNS, CDR2 SASEGT. The CDR3 totals 16 residues. The DNA of the CDR3 is TGTGCCAGCAGTACAGCTTCCGGGACAGGTCCCTACGAGCAGTACTTC. Its protein product is CASSTASGTGPYEQYF.

As for this clonotype: For a library built for alpha chains, this beta chain is a stray read; little rests on its size. The V gene is TRBV6-1, the J gene TRBJ1-4; D call uncertain. Germline V gives CDR1 MNHNS, CDR2 SASEGT. The V end was cut by 8 bases, the J end by 1 base, with 14 bases between. This CDR3 is built from 15 residues. The CDR3 DNA follows: TGTGCCAGCGTCGGTGGAAGGGTAACTAATGAAAAACTGTTTTTT. Translated: CASVGGRVTNEKLFF.

This clonotype has a count of ten or more. Being off target in a library aimed at alpha chains, this beta chain has a size of little meaning. The chain combines TRBV28 with TRBJ2-7; 7 nucleotides align to TRBD1. Germline values: CDR1 MDHEN, CDR2 SYDVKM. The CDR3 covers 17 residues. V dropped 2 bases and J dropped 0; count of bases not matched to a gene: 10. The CDR3 is CASSLQRDRTSSYEQYF. In DNA, the CDR3 is TGTGCCAGCAGTTTACAAAGGGACAGAACATCCTCCTACGAGCAGTACTTC.

This clonotype occurred many times. Within a library made for alpha chains, this beta chain is off target, and its count is uninformative. This chain links TRBV4-1 with TRBJ2-3, with TRBD1 as a possible D gene (5 bases). Germline assignment: CDR1 MGHRA and CDR2 YSYEKL. V was clipped by 0 bases and J by 4 bases, with 14 bases between them. CDR3 length: 16 residues. For the CDR3, the DNA is TGCGCCAGCAGCCAAGAGAGGACAACATCAGCAGATACGCAGTATTTT. Amino acids: CASSQERTTSADTQYF.

In regard to this clonotype: This beta chain came through as a stray read in a library set up for alpha chains, and its size says little. The chain links TRBV7-2 to TRBJ2-5; 12 nucleotides agree with TRBD2. The CDR3 sequence is 15 residues long. Germline assignment: CDR1 SGHTA and CDR2 FQGNSA. Unmatched junction bases numbered 5, after V lost 4 bases and J lost 5 bases. The CDR3 nucleotides are TGTGCCAGCAGCTATTCTAGCGGGGGGGCCGAGACCCAGTACTTC. It translates to CASSYSSGGAETQYF.

This clonotype is labeled as medium-sized. This beta chain slipped into a library made for alpha chains as a stray read, so its size is not meaningful. This chain links TRBV7-2 with TRBJ2-1; D might be TRBD1 or TRBD2, each matching 5 bases. This CDR3 spans 14 amino acids. Per germline, CDR1 SGHTA and CDR2 FQGNSA. Trimming pared 5 bases from V and 6 bases from J, leaving 14 bases between. Here the CDR3 DNA reads TGTGCCAGCAGCCCCTCCGGGGCAAGCAATGAGCAGTTCTTC. The encoded protein is CASSPSGASNEQFF.

For this clonotype: With the library built for alpha chains, this beta chain is off target and its frequency is not meaningful. The chain uses TRBV29-1 and TRBJ2-3, with TRBD2 as a possible D gene (5 bases). CDR1 is SQVTM and CDR2 is ANQGSEA in the germline V gene. The CDR3 spans 11 residues. Trimming took off 4 bases at V and 4 bases at J, with 6 bases between the two ends. The CDR3 loop is CSVGTADTQYF. CDR3 bases: TGCAGCGTTGGGACTGCAGATACGCAGTATTTT.

This clonotype was picked up many times. A library prepared for alpha chains yielded this beta chain as an off-target read; its size is of little meaning. The gene calls are TRBV10-3 and TRBJ2-7; possibly TRBD1 for D (6 bases). CDR1 and CDR2 (germline): ENHRY, SYGVKD. Trimming left V 4 bases short and J 2 bases short, with 12 bases between. The CDR3 spans 14 residues. The CDR3 DNA reads as TGTGCCATCAGTGCCCTCCAGGGGCCCTACGAGCAGTACTTC. Its protein is CAISALQGPYEQYF.

This clonotype appeared many times. Mismatch with germline at one junction end may stem from a read error. Because this beta chain is a stray read in a library intended to capture alpha chains, its abundance should not be given much weight. The V call is TRBV2, the J call TRBJ1-5, with 8 bases that match TRBD1. The V gene's germline CDR1 is SNHLY and CDR2 FYNNEI. CDR3 length: 15 residues. The CDR3 loop is CASSLRTGNIQSQHF. CDR3 coding DNA: TGTGCCAGCAGTCTGCGGACAGGGAACATTCAGTCCCAGCATTTT.

This clonotype was recorded at least ten times. In a library made to pick up alpha chains, this beta chain is a stray read with a size that means little. This chain uses TRBV6-6 with TRBJ2-5; D is possibly TRBD2 (6 bases). V lost 7 bases and J 5 bases, leaving 14 bases between the germline ends. This CDR3 is built from 13 residues. Germline CDR1 is MNHNY and CDR2 is SVGAGI (reference sequence). This CDR3 reads CASMGTSLETQYF. The CDR3 nucleotides are TGTGCCAGCATGGGAACTAGCTTGGAGACCCAGTACTTC.

This clonotype has a count of ten or more. Because this beta chain is a stray read in a library intended to capture alpha chains, its abundance should not be given much weight. The chain has TRBV7-2 and TRBJ2-1, with D possibly being TRBD1 (6 bases). Germline values: CDR1 SGHTA, CDR2 FQGNSA. The CDR3 totals 15 residues. The V gene lost 0 bases and the J gene lost 5 bases, with 11 bases spanning the gap. The CDR3 loop is CASSLARGSNNEQFF. As DNA, the CDR3 is TGTGCCAGCAGCTTAGCGAGGGGGTCTAACAATGAGCAGTTCTTC.

Judged by abundance, this clonotype is medium-sized. This beta chain represents an off-target read in a library built for alpha chains; its size is of limited meaning. The rearrangement links TRBV11-1 to TRBJ1-1; D is ambiguous. V lost 6 bases and J lost 0, with 11 bases in between. The V gene's germline CDR1 is SGHAT and CDR2 FQDESV (reference sequence). This CDR3 spans 14 amino acids. The CDR3 DNA reads as TGTGCCAGCAGTCCCGGACCGTTGAACACTGAAGCTTTCTTT. Its protein is CASSPGPLNTEAFF.

By sample fraction, this clonotype is medium-sized. This beta chain came through as a stray read in a library set up for alpha chains, and its size says little. V gene TRBV7-2 combines with J gene TRBJ2-5, with D tentatively TRBD2 (6 bases). Germline CDR1 SGHTA, CDR2 FQGNSA. Trimming left V 3 bases short and J 4 bases short, with 15 bases between. The CDR3 consists of 15 residues. The chain's CDR3 is CASSFPGLRRETQYF. The CDR3 nucleotides are TGTGCCAGCAGCTTCCCGGGACTGCGAAGAGAGACCCAGTACTTC.

In its sample, this clonotype was seen many times. As an off-target read in a library built for alpha chains, this beta chain has a frequency of little significance. The chain employs TRBV10-3 and TRBJ2-7; TRBD1 agrees at 7 bases. CDR1 is ENHRY, CDR2 SYGVKD, per germline. The V gene end was trimmed by 5 bases and the J gene end by 2 bases; junction bases not matched to a gene: 3. CDR3 length: 13 residues. Here the CDR3 reads CAISSDRTYEQYF. CDR3 bases: TGTGCCATCAGTTCGGACAGGACCTACGAGCAGTACTTC.

In regard to this clonotype: The library was built for alpha chains, so this beta chain is an off-target read and its size means little. The J gene is TRBJ2-6, the V gene TRBV28; the match to TRBD2 covers 7 bases. Germline V CDR1 and CDR2: MDHEN, SYDVKM. The V gene end was trimmed by 8 bases and the J gene end by 1 base; junction bases not matched to a gene: 11. The CDR3 is made up of 17 amino acids. CDR3 nucleotides: TGTGCCAGCCGCCCCCAAGCGGGATTGTCTGGGGCCAACGTCCTGACTTTC. It yields the protein CASRPQAGLSGANVLTF.

This clonotype has at least ten counts. This beta chain is an unintended read in a library built for alpha chains; its size means little. J is TRBJ2-1 and V is TRBV7-3; D perhaps matches TRBD2 (5 bases). The CDR3 consists of 15 residues. The V gene lost 5 bases and the J gene lost 4 bases, with 15 bases spanning the gap. Germline V gene data show CDR1 as SGHTA and CDR2 as FQGTGA. Here the CDR3 DNA reads TGTGCCAGCAGCACCGGACTGGCCTTTTACAATGAGCAGTTCTTC. Translating it yields CASSTGLAFYNEQFF.

This clonotype showed up many times. This beta chain represents an off-target read in a library built for alpha chains; its size is of limited meaning. The chain is built from TRBV6-5 and TRBJ1-1, with a tentative D call TRBD1 (5 bases). Trimming stripped 1 base from V and 6 bases from J, with 15 bases between. CDR1 is MNHEY, CDR2 SVGAGI, per germline. The CDR3 loop spans 15 amino acids. CDR3 DNA: TGTGCCAGCAGTTACTGGGCGGTGGGGCGCTCTGAAGCTTTCTTT. Protein product: CASSYWAVGRSEAFF.

This clonotype came up many times. This beta chain slipped into a library made for alpha chains as a stray read, so its size is not meaningful. This rearrangement joins TRBV29-1 to TRBJ1-1; a weak D match, TRBD1 (5 bases). Trimming cost V 6 bases and J 4 bases, with 12 bases left between them. The CDR3 has 12 amino acids. Germline-derived CDR1 and CDR2 are SQVTM and ANQGSEA. CDR3 amino acids: CSVEQVSTEAFF. CDR3 nucleotide sequence: TGCAGCGTGGAACAGGTCAGCACTGAAGCTTTCTTT.

On this clonotype itself: For a library built for alpha chains, this beta chain is a stray read; little rests on its size. The chain recombines TRBV3-1 with TRBJ1-4; D perhaps matches TRBD1 (6 bases). Germline V gene data show CDR1 as LGHDT and CDR2 as YNNKEL (reference sequence). CDR3 length: 15 residues. The V and J ends lost 4 bases and 5 bases respectively, with 14 bases between them. The CDR3 reads CASSPRGGGNEKLFF. CDR3 DNA: TGTGCCAGCAGCCCCCGAGGGGGGGGGAATGAAAAACTGTTTTTT.

This clonotype has a count of ten or more. This beta chain represents an off-target read in a library built for alpha chains; its size is of limited meaning. The V call is TRBV29-1, the J call TRBJ1-1; D is ambiguous. This CDR3 has 13 residues. CDR1 and CDR2 from the germline V gene are SQVTM and ANQGSEA. V lost 4 bases and J lost 5, with 14 bases in between. The CDR3 region is CSVGSQVGTEAFF. The CDR3 coding sequence is TGCAGCGTTGGAAGTCAGGTGGGGACTGAAGCTTTCTTT.

Remarks on this clonotype: This beta chain slipped into a library made for alpha chains as a stray read, so its size is not meaningful. The chain is built from TRBV5-1 and TRBJ2-1; D not certain. The CDR3 spans 14 residues. Germline lookup yields CDR1 SGHRS and CDR2 YFSETQ. V was shortened by 0 bases and J by 4 bases, with 8 bases between the two germline ends. The CDR3 here is CASSLDAIYNEQFF. CDR3 DNA sequence: TGCGCCAGCAGCTTGGATGCGATATACAATGAGCAGTTCTTC.

This clonotype was recorded many times. The library was prepared for alpha chains; this beta chain is a stray read, so its frequency means little. The V gene is TRBV23-1, the J gene TRBJ1-5, with unresolved D. TRBV23-1 is treated as an ORF (open reading frame) with a function not yet certain. This CDR3 is built from 13 residues. Between the trimmed V and J ends, which lost 5 bases and 5 bases, there was a span of 10 bases. The CDR3 protein is CASSDIGDQPQHF. As DNA, the CDR3 is TGCGCCAGCAGTGATATAGGAGATCAGCCCCAGCATTTT.

In this sample, this clonotype turned up many times. Because this beta chain is a stray read in a library intended to capture alpha chains, its abundance should not be given much weight. The V call is TRBV20-1, the J call TRBJ2-3, with 12 bases identical to TRBD1. The CDR3 runs to 16 residues. Germline trimming cut 1 base from V and 4 bases from J; bases unmatched to any gene: 6. CDR1 DFQATT and CDR2 SNEGSKA come from the germline V gene (reference sequence). The CDR3 loop is CSARVPGQGAADTQYF. Written as DNA, the CDR3 is TGCAGTGCTAGAGTTCCGGGACAGGGGGCCGCAGATACGCAGTATTTT.

This clonotype was counted at least ten times. This beta chain represents an off-target read in a library built for alpha chains; its size is of limited meaning. J is TRBJ2-7 and V is TRBV20-1, with a weak D call TRBD1 (5 bases). V lost 1 base to trimming and J lost 3 bases, with 13 bases between them. CDR1 and CDR2 from the germline V gene are DFQATT and SNEGSKA (reference sequence). The CDR3 is 14 residues long. The CDR3 region has the DNA TGCAGTGCTAGAGTCCAGGACATCCTCTACGAGCAGTACTTC. Encoded protein: CSARVQDILYEQYF.